What follows describes a single T cell receptor (beta chain). Its antigen remains unidentified. This sample is part of a study of cytomegalovirus exposure and HLA in healthy donors. Study-wide results and limits: The Asian-associated ancestry cluster reportedly had fewer N-insertions than the 666-donor mean in a later analysis. Rare TCR sequences predominated, though certain public TCRs were found in many donors. According to reports, the classifier identified cytomegalovirus status with high specificity and sensitivity. DRB1 showed the most TCR associations and HLA-C the fewest in a later analysis, as rates varied by HLA locus.

60 Vbeta and 13 Jbeta primers were used in PCR. The protocol was immunoSEQ multiplex PCR, while the TCRdb copy is restricted to in-frame clones and leaves out a portion. This sample has 150,000 to 180,000 clones; 80% occur once, and the top ten carry 5.6%. The CDR3 is 13 amino acids. The V gene's germline CDR1 is MNHEY and CDR2 SVGAGI. V was pared by 5 bases and J by 9 bases, with 7 bases of the junction left unmatched. The sequencing sample was made of PBMCs. The chain is built from TRBV6-5 and TRBJ1-5; 7 nucleotides align to TRBD1. The TCR sequence derives from a woman between 35 and 50 years old in good health and CMV-seropositive. DNA for the CDR3: TGTGCCAGCAGTCCACAGGGGTCAGGGCCCCAGCATTTT. Translating it yields CASSPQGSGPQHF.